Presented here are 3 T cell receptor beta chains from one specimen sequenced in a study of shared clonotypes between healthy human individuals. Libraries were prepared by immunoSEQ multiplex PCR; TCRdb keeps only in-frame clonotypes and omits some of them. The data contain 1,400,000 or so clones, approximately 98.5% of them singletons. The sample taken for sequencing was naive CD4+ T cells sorted from blood. Subset in this sample: CD45RA+ positively selected. These receptors came from a man younger than 40 in good health.

This clone was counted once. V is TRBV2 and J is TRBJ2-5, with 9 positions matching TRBD1. The germline CDR1 and CDR2 sequences are SNHLY and FYNNEI. The CDR3 covers 14 residues. V shed 5 bases, J shed 5 bases, and the junction held 6 bases outside the gene matches. This chain's CDR3 is CASSPRTGVETQYF. CDR3 in DNA: TGTGCCAGCAGTCCACGGACAGGGGTTGAGACCCAGTACTTC.

The chain has TRBV7-2 and TRBJ2-7; D gene unclear. Germline loops: CDR1 SGHTA, CDR2 FQGNSA. The length of the CDR3 is 16 residues. The V end lost 2 bases, the J end lost 0 bases, and 14 bases lay between the germline ends. The CDR3 nucleotides are TGTGCCAGCAGCTTAAATCTCGTTTTAAGCTCCTACGAGCAGTACTTC. Translated, it gives CASSLNLVLSSYEQYF. The full variable domain, with the rest looked up from reference TRBV7-2 and TRBJ2-7, is GAGVSQSPSNKVTEKGKDVELRCDPISGHTALYWYRQSLGQGLEFLIYFQGNSAPDKSGLPSDRFSAERTGGSVSTLTIQRTQQEDSAVYLCASSLNLVLSSYEQYFGPGTRLTVT.

The chain is built from TRBV7-9 and TRBJ1-5; no clear D gene. There are 17 residues in the CDR3. The germline V and J ends were trimmed by 5 bases and 0 bases, with 17 bases remaining between them. In germline, CDR1 is SEHNR, CDR2 FQNEAQ (reference sequence). The CDR3 spells CASSSPYRNDSNQPQHF. CDR3 bases: TGTGCCAGCAGCAGCCCGTACCGGAACGATAGCAATCAGCCCCAGCATTTT. The full variable domain, with the rest looked up from reference TRBV7-9 and TRBJ1-5, is DTGVSQNPRHKITKRGQNVTFRCDPISEHNRLYWYRQTLGQGPEFLTYFQNEAQLEKSRLLSDRFSAERPKGSFSTLEIQRTEQGDSAMYLCASSSPYRNDSNQPQHFGDGTRLSIL.